A selection of T cell receptor beta chains follows, all from one sample in a study of blood T cell repertoires in COVID-19. Measured with immunoSEQ multiplex PCR; TCRdb has only the in-frame clones, and not every one. The table shows over 450,000 clones, with 85% to 90% occurring only once. Sequencing was performed on peripheral blood. The receptor set was obtained from a woman aged 50 to 65 with COVID-19, enrolled during active disease. Both conserved end residues are part of each CDR3. D genes are given only for firm matches. Only some rows state a clone size, as once, few, many or a class for expanded clones.

d_gene	len	v_gene	abundance	j_gene	CDR3nt	CDR3aa
TRBD1	16	TRBV19	-	TRBJ1-2	TGTGCCAGTAGTATAGATTGGGACAGGGGACTCTATGGCTACACCTTC	CASSIDWDRGLYGYTF
-	11	TRBV28	-	TRBJ1-1	TGTGCCACCCGACAGGTTTTTGAAGCTTTCTTT	CATRQVFEAFF
-	13	TRBV19	-	TRBJ2-7	TGTGCCAGTAGTCCGGGACACTTCTACGAGCAGTACTTC	CASSPGHFYEQYF
-	15	TRBV4-1	-	TRBJ2-7	TGCGCCAGCAGCCAAGAGAGGGAGCCATGGGCCGAGCAGTACTTC	CASSQEREPWAEQYF
-	14	TRBV2	-	TRBJ2-5	TGTGCCAGCAATCAGAGGCGGGGAGAAGAGACCCAGTACTTC	CASNQRRGEETQYF
-	11	TRBV28	few	TRBJ1-6	TGTGCCAGCCGTAAAAATTCACCCCTCCACTTT	CASRKNSPLHF
-	15	TRBV5-1	-	TRBJ1-4	TGCGCCAGCAGCTTGAGCGGGGGCCGAAGCGAAAAACTGTTTTTT	CASSLSGGRSEKLFF
TRBD1	16	TRBV9	-	TRBJ2-4	TGTGCCAGCAGCGCCCACTCGGACAGGGAGTTTAACATTCAGTACTTC	CASSAHSDREFNIQYF
-	15	TRBV6-2/TRBV6-3	-	TRBJ2-1	TGTGCCAGCAGTTGGGGGGACGGTCCCTACAATGAGCAGTTCTTC	CASSWGDGPYNEQFF
-	11	TRBV5-8	-	TRBJ2-5	TGTGCCAGCAGCCTCCGAGAGACCCAGTACTTC	CASSLRETQYF
TRBD1	13	TRBV7-9	-	TRBJ1-1	TGTGCCAGCAGCCAACAGGGGTCCACTGAAGCTTTCTTT	CASSQQGSTEAFF